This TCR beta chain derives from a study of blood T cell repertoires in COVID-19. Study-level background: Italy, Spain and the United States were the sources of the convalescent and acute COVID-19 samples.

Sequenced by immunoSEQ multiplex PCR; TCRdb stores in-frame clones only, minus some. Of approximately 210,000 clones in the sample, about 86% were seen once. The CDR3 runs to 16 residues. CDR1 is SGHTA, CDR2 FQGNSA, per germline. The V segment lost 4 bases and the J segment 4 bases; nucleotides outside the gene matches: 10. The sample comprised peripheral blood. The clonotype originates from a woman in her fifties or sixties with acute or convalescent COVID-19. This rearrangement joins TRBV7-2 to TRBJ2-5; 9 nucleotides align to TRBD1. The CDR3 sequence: CASSSRDRGKGETQYF. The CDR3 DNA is TGTGCCAGCAGCTCGCGTGACAGGGGGAAGGGAGAGACCCAGTACTTC.